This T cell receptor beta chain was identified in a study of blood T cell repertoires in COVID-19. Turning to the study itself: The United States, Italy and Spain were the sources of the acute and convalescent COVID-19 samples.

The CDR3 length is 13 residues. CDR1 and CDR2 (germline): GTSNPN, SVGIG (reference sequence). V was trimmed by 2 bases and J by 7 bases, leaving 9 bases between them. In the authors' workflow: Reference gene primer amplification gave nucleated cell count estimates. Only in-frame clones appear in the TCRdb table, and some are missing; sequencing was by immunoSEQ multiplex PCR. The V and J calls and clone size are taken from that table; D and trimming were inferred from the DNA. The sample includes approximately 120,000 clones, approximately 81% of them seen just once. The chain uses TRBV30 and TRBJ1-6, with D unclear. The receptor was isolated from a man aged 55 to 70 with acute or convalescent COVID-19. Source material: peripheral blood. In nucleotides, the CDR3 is TGTGCCTGGAGTTCGGGAGGCAATTCACCCCTCCACTTT. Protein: CAWSSGGNSPLHF.